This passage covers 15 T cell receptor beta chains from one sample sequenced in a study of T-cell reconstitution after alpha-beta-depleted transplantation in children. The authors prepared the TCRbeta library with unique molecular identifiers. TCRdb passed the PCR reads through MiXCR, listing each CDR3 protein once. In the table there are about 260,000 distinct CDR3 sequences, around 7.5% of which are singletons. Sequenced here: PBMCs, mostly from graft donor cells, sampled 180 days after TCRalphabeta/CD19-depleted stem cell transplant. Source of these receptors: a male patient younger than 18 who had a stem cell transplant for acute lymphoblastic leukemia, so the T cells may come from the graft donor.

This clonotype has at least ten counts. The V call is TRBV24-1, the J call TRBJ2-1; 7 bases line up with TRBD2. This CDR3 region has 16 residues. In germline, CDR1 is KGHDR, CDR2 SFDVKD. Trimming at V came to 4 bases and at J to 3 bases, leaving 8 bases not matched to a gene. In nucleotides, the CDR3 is TGTGCCACCAGTGAGCCCGGGGGGAGGTACTACAATGAGCAGTTCTTC. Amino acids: CATSEPGGRYYNEQFF.

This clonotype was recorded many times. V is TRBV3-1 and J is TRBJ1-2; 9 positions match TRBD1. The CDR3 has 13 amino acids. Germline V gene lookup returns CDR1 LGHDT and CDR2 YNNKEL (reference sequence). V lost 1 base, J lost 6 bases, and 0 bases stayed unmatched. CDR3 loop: CASSQGDRDGYTF. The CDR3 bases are TGTGCCAGCAGCCAAGGGGACAGGGATGGCTACACCTTC. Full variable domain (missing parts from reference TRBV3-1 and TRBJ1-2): DTAVSQTPKYLVTQMGNDKSIKCEQNLGHDTMYWYKQDSKKFLKIMFSYNNKELIINETVPNRFSPKSPDKAHLNLHINSLELGDSAVYFCASSQGDRDGYTFGSGTRLTVV.

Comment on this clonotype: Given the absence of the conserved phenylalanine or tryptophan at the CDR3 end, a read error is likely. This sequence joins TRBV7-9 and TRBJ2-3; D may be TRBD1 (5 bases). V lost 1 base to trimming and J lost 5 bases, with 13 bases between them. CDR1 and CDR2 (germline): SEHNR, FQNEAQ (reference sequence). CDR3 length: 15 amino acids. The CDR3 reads CASSLGQTVKDTQYL. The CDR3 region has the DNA TGTGCCAGCAGCTTAGGACAGACGGTAAAAGATACGCAGTATCTT.

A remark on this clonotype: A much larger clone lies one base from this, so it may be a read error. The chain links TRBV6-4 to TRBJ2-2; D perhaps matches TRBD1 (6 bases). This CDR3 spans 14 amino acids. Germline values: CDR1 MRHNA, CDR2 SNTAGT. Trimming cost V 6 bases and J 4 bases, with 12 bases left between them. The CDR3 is CASRRTEATGELFF. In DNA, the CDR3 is TGTGCCAGCAGGCGGACAGAGGCCACCGGGGAGCTGTTTTTT.

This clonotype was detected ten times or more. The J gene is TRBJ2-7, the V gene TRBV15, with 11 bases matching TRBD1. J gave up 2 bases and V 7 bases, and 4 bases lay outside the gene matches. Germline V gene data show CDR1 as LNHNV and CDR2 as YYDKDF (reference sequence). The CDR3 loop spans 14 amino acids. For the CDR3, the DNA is TGTGCCACCACCCCGGGACAGGGGGCCTACGAGCAGTACTTC. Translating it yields CATTPGQGAYEQYF.

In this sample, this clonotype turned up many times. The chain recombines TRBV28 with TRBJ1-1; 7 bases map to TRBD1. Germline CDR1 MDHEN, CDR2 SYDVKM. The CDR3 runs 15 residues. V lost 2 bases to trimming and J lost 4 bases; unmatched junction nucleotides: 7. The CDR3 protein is CASSLGDRVPTEAFF. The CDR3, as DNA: TGTGCCAGCAGTTTAGGAGACAGGGTCCCCACTGAAGCTTTCTTT.

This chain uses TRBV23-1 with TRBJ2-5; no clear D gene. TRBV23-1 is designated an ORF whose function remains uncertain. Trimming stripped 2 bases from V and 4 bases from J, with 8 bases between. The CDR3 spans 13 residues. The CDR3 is CASSQGVRETQYF. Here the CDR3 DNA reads TGCGCCAGCAGTCAAGGGGTCCGAGAGACCCAGTACTTC.

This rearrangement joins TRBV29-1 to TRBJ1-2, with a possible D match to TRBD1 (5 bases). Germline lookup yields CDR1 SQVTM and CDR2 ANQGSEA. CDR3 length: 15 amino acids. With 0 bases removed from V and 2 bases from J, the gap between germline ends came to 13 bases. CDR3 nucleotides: TGCAGCGTTGAAGACCCTCGGGGGAGAAACTATGGCTACACCTTC. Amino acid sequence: CSVEDPRGRNYGYTF.

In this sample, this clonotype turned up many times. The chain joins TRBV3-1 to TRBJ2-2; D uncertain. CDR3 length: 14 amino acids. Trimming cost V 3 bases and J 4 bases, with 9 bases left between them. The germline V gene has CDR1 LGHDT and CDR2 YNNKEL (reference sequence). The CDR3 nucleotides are TGTGCCAGCAGCCAGGAAAGTGGCACCGGGGAGCTGTTTTTT. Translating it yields CASSQESGTGELFF. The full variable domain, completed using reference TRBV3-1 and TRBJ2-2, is DTAVSQTPKYLVTQMGNDKSIKCEQNLGHDTMYWYKQDSKKFLKIMFSYNNKELIINETVPNRFSPKSPDKAHLNLHINSLELGDSAVYFCASSQESGTGELFFGEGSRLTVL.

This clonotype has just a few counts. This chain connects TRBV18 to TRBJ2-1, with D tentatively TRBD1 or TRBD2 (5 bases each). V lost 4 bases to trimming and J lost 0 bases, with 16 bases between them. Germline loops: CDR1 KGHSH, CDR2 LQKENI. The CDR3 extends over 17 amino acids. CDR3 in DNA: TGTGCCAGCTCACGAAGGGACCCCCGAAGCTCCTACAATGAGCAGTTCTTC. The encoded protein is CASSRRDPRSSYNEQFF.

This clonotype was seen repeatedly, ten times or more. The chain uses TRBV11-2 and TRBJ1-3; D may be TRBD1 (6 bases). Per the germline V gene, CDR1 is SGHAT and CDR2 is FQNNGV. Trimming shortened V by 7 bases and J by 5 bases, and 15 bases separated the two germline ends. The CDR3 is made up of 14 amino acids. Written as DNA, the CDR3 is TGTGCCAGCACCGCCACGGGACAAAGAAACACCATATATTTT. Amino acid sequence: CASTATGQRNTIYF.

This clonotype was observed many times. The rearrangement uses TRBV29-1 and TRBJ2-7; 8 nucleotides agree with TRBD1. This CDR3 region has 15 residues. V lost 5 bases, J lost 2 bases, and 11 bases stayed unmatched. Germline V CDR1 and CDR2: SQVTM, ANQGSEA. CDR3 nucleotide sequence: TGCAGCGTTACCGGGACAGGCCTAATTACCTACGAGCAGTACTTC. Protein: CSVTGTGLITYEQYF.

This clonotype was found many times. The CDR3: CASSLFSTDTQYF. The CDR3 nucleotides read TGTGCCAGCAGTTTATTCAGCACAGATACGCAGTATTTT. This chain uses TRBV12-3 or TRBV12-4 with TRBJ2-3; D remains ambiguous. V lost 2 bases and J 0 bases, leaving 3 bases between the germline ends. This CDR3 is built from 13 residues.

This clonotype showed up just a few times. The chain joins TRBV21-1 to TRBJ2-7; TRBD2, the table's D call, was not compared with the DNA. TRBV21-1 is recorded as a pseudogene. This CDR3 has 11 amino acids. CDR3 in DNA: TGTGCCAGCGGAGGGAATTACGAGCAGTACTTC. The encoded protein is CASGGNYEQYF.

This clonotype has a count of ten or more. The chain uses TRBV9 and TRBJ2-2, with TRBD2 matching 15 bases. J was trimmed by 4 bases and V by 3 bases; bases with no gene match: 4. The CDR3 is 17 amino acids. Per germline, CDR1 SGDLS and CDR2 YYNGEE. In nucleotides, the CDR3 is TGTGCCAGCAGCGCGGGACTAGCGGGAGGCCCCACCGGGGAGCTGTTTTTT. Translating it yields CASSAGLAGGPTGELFF. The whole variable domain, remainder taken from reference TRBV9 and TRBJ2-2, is DSGVTQTPKHLITATGQRVTLRCSPRSGDLSVYWYQQSLDQGLQFLIQYYNGEERAKGNILERFSAQQFPDLHSELNLSSLELGDSALYFCASSAGLAGGPTGELFFGEGSRLTVL.